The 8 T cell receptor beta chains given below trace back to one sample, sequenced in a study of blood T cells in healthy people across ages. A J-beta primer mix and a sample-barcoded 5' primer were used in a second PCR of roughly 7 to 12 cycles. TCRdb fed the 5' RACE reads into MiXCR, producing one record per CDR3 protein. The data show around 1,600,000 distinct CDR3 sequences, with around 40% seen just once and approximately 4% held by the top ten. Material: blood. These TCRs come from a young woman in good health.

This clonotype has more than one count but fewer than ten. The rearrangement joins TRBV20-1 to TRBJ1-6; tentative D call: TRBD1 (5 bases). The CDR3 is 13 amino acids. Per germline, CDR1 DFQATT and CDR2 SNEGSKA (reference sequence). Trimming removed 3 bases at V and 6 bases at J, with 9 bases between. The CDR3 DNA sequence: TGCAGTGCTAGGGTTGACAGTAATTCACCCCTCCACTTT. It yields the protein CSARVDSNSPLHF.

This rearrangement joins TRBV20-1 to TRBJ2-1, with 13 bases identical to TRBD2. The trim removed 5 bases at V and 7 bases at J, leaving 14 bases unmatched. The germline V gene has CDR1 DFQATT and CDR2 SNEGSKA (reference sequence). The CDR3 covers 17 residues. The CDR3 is CSAPGTSGEGSVNEQFF. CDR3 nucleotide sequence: TGCAGTGCTCCCGGGACTAGCGGGGAGGGTTCGGTAAATGAGCAGTTCTTC.

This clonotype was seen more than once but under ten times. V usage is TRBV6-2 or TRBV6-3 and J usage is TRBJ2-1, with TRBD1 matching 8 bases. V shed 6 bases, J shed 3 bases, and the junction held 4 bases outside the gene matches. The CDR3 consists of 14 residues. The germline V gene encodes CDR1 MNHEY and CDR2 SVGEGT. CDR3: CASRYDRGYNEQFF. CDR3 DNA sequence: TGTGCCAGCAGATACGACAGGGGCTACAATGAGCAGTTCTTC.

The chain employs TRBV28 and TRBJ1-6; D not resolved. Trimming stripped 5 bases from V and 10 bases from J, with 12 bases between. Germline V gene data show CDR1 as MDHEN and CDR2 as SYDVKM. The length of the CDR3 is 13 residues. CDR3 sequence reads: CASSGRAISPLHF. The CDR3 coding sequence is TGTGCCAGCAGTGGGCGGGCCATCTCACCCCTCCACTTT.

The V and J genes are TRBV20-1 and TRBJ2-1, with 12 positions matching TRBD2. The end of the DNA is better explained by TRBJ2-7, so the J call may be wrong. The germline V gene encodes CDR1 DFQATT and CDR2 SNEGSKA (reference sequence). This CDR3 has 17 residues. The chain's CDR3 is CSANGLAGLSSYNEQYF. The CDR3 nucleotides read TGCAGTGCCAACGGACTAGCGGGATTAAGCTCCTACAATGAGCAGTACTTC.

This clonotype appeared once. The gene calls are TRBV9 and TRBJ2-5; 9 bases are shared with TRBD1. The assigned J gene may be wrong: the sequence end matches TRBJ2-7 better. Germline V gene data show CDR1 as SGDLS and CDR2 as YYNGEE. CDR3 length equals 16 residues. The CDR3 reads CASSAKQGAWYGEQYF. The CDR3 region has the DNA TGTGCCAGCAGCGCAAAACAGGGGGCGTGGTACGGCGAGCAGTACTTC.

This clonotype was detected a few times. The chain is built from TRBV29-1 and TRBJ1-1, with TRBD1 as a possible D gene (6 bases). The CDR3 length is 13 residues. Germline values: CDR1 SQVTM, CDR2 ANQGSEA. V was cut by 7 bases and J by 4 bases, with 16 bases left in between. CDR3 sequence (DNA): TGCAGCGCTACCCGGGGGGGCCCCACTGAAGCTTTCTTT. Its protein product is CSATRGGPTEAFF.

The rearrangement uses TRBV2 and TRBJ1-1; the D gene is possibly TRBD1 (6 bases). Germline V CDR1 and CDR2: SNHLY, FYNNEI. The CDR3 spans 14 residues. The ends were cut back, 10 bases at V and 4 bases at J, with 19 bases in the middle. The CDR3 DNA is TGTGCCACCCAACCACAGGGAGGTTTCACTGAAGCTTTCTTT. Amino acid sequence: CATQPQGGFTEAFF.